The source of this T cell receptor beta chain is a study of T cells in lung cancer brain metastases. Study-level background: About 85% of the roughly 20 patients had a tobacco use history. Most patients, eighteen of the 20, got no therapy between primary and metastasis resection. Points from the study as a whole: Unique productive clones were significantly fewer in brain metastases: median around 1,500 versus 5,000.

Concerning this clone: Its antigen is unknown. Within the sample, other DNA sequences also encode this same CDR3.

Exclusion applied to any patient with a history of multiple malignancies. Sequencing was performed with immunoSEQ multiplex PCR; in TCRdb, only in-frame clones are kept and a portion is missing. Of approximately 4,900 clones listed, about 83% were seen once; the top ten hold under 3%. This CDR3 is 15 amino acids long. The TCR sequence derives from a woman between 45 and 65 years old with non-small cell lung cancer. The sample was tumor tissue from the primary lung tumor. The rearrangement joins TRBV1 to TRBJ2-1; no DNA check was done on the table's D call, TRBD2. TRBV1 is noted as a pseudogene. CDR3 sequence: CTSSHRGLADNEQFF. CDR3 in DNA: TGCACCAGCAGCCACCGGGGACTAGCGGACAATGAGCAGTTCTTC.